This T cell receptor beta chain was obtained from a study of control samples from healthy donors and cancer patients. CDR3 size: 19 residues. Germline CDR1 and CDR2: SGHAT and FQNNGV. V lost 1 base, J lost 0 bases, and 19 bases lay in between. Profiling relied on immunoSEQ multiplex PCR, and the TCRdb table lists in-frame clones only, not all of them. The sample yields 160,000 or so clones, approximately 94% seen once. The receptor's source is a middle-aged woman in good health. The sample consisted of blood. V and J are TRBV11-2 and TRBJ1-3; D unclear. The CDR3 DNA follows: TGTGCCAGCAGCTTAGGGCTTCTGTTGGCAGCCAACTCTGGAAACACCATATATTTT. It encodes CASSLGLLLAANSGNTIYF.